Presented here are 27 T cell receptor beta chains from one specimen sequenced in a study of technical replicates of blood from a few donors. Sequencing was performed with immunoSEQ multiplex PCR; in TCRdb, only in-frame clones are kept and a portion is missing. The repertoire consists of about 72,000 clones, with roughly 95% occurring once and the leading ten covering roughly 0.24%. The sample consisted of T cells isolated from PBMCs. These receptors all come from a human donor in good health.

The chain employs TRBV5-1 and TRBJ2-7, with 11 bases aligning to TRBD1. V lost 4 bases and J lost 2; bases outside the gene matches: 2. This CDR3 comprises 14 residues. Germline CDR1 reads SGHRS; CDR2 reads YFSETQ. In nucleotides, the CDR3 is TGCGCCAGCAGCGGGGGACAGGGGGCCTACGAGCAGTACTTC. Its translation is CASSGGQGAYEQYF.

The chain has TRBV10-2 and TRBJ1-1; D uncertain. The germline V and J ends were trimmed by 2 bases and 2 bases, with 18 bases remaining between them. This CDR3 region has 17 residues. CDR1 is WSHSY, CDR2 SAAADI, per germline. CDR3 protein: CASSERVRRQGNTEAFF. For the CDR3, the DNA is TGCGCCAGCAGTGAGAGGGTAAGGAGGCAAGGAAACACTGAAGCTTTCTTT.

This chain uses TRBV19 with TRBJ1-5; tentative D call: TRBD1 (5 bases). Per germline, CDR1 LNHDA and CDR2 SQIVND (reference sequence). The CDR3 consists of 13 residues. Between the trimmed V and J ends, which lost 6 bases and 5 bases, there was a span of 11 bases. CDR3: CASRAREDQPQHF. CDR3 DNA sequence: TGTGCCAGTAGGGCCAGGGAGGATCAGCCCCAGCATTTT.

CDR3 sequence reads: CATNPGLASGEQYF. In nucleotides, the CDR3 is TGTGCCACCAATCCGGGACTAGCGTCCGGCGAGCAGTACTTC. V usage is TRBV2 and J usage is TRBJ2-7; TRBD2 matches 10 bases. In germline, CDR1 is SNHLY, CDR2 FYNNEI. This CDR3 contains 14 residues. After removal of 10 bases from V and 6 bases from J, the junction contained 12 bases not matched to a gene. Filled out from reference TRBV2 and TRBJ2-7, the complete variable domain reads EPEVTQTPSHQVTQMGQEVILRCVPISNHLYFYWYRQILGQKVEFLVSFYNNEISEKSEIFDDQFSVERPDGSNFTLKIRSTKLEDSAMYFCATNPGLASGEQYFGPGTRLTVT.

A single count supports this clone. V and J are TRBV5-3 and TRBJ2-5; 12 nucleotides line up with TRBD2. TRBV5-3 is given ORF status, its function remaining uncertain. V dropped 5 bases and J dropped 1; count of bases not matched to a gene: 6. This CDR3 has 16 amino acids. CDR3 coding DNA: TGTGCCAGAAGGCTGACTAGCGGGGGTTTCCAAGAGACCCAGTACTTC. It specifies CARRLTSGGFQETQYF.

This chain links TRBV5-1 with TRBJ2-7; perhaps TRBD1 as D (6 bases). There are 13 residues in the CDR3. V lost 4 bases and J lost 3, with 11 bases in between. Germline loops: CDR1 SGHRS, CDR2 YFSETQ. The CDR3 bases are TGCGCCAGCAGCCGCGAGGGGGTCTACGAGCAGTACTTC. Protein sequence: CASSREGVYEQYF.

This clone was seen once. This chain joins TRBV29-1 and TRBJ2-2, with D tentatively TRBD2 (5 bases). The CDR3 runs 15 residues. Germline lookup yields CDR1 SQVTM and CDR2 ANQGSEA. V was cut by 0 bases and J by 6 bases, with 14 bases left in between. The CDR3 sequence: CSVEDSGESSGELFF. Here the CDR3 DNA reads TGCAGCGTTGAAGATTCCGGGGAGAGTTCCGGGGAGCTGTTTTTT.

The CDR3 nucleotides are TGTGCCAGCAGCTTAATGGAGAACTATGGCTACACCTTC. Amino acid sequence: CASSLMENYGYTF. This rearrangement joins TRBV7-9 to TRBJ1-2; D gene uncertain. Trimming shortened V by 2 bases and J by 2 bases, and 6 bases separated the two germline ends. The CDR3 consists of 13 residues. Germline CDR1 SEHNR, CDR2 FQNEAQ (reference sequence). The full variable domain, completed using reference TRBV7-9 and TRBJ1-2, is DTGVSQNPRHKITKRGQNVTFRCDPISEHNRLYWYRQTLGQGPEFLTYFQNEAQLEKSRLLSDRFSAERPKGSFSTLEIQRTEQGDSAMYLCASSLMENYGYTFGSGTRLTVV.

The chain couples TRBV10-3 to TRBJ1-1, with TRBD1 identical over 9 bases. Germline lookup yields CDR1 ENHRY and CDR2 SYGVKD. The CDR3 totals 13 residues. With 6 bases clipped from V and 5 bases from J, the junction kept 4 bases outside the gene matches. The DNA for the CDR3 is TGTGCCATCAGCACCGGGACAGGGACTGAAGCTTTCTTT. Protein: CAISTGTGTEAFF.

The chain couples TRBV4-1 to TRBJ1-5; D gene ambiguous. The CDR3 is 15 amino acids. CDR1 is MGHRA, CDR2 YSYEKL, per germline. Trimming stripped 1 base from V and 4 bases from J, with 11 bases between. CDR3 coding DNA: TGCGCCAGCAGCCAAGTTGGGCAGACGAATCAGCCCCAGCATTTT. It is translated as CASSQVGQTNQPQHF.

The V gene is TRBV29-1, the J gene TRBJ2-2; the match to TRBD1 covers 9 bases. Germline-derived CDR1 and CDR2 are SQVTM and ANQGSEA. The CDR3 spans 14 residues. V trimming: 6 bases; J trimming: 7 bases; junction bases outside the gene matches: 9. The CDR3 loop reads CSVLQGAGGGELFF. In nucleotides, the CDR3 is TGCAGCGTCCTACAGGGGGCTGGGGGCGGGGAGCTGTTTTTT.

This clone appeared once. The rearrangement joins TRBV7-9 to TRBJ2-2, with D perhaps matching TRBD1 (5 bases). Trimming removed 4 bases at V and 7 bases at J, with 13 bases between. Germline V CDR1 and CDR2: SEHNR, FQNEAQ (reference sequence). The CDR3 covers 14 residues. The CDR3 DNA reads as TGTGCCAGCAGCTATCAGGGTTGGAACGGGGAGCTGTTTTTT. Translation: CASSYQGWNGELFF.

This chain joins TRBV6-1 and TRBJ1-2; TRBD1 agrees at 9 bases. The V segment lost 7 bases and the J segment 8 bases; nucleotides outside the gene matches: 11. The CDR3 covers 14 residues. CDR1 MNHNS and CDR2 SASEGT come from the germline V gene. This CDR3 reads CASTELGQGSGYTF. CDR3 DNA: TGTGCCAGCACAGAACTGGGACAGGGTAGCGGCTACACCTTC.

The chain has TRBV11-3 and TRBJ1-6; TRBD1 aligns across 11 bases. J was trimmed by 5 bases and V by 5 bases; bases with no gene match: 5. Germline-derived CDR1 and CDR2 are SGHNT and YENEEA. This CDR3 region has 16 residues. CDR3 sequence (DNA): TGTGCCAGCAGCCTCTGGACAGGGGGCAATAATTCACCCCTCCACTTT. Translating gives CASSLWTGGNNSPLHF.

The chain uses TRBV7-9 and TRBJ2-2; D is perhaps TRBD2 (5 bases). Germline V lookup: CDR1 SEHNR, CDR2 FQNEAQ (reference sequence). This CDR3 has 13 residues. Trimming took off 11 bases at V and 0 bases at J, with 10 bases between the two ends. The CDR3 sequence is CAHSESNTGELFF. The CDR3 DNA reads as TGTGCCCATAGCGAGTCGAACACCGGGGAGCTGTTTTTT. Full variable domain (outside the CDR3, taken from reference TRBV7-9 and TRBJ2-2): DTGVSQNPRHKITKRGQNVTFRCDPISEHNRLYWYRQTLGQGPEFLTYFQNEAQLEKSRLLSDRFSAERPKGSFSTLEIQRTEQGDSAMYLCAHSESNTGELFFGEGSRLTVL.

The genes are TRBV19 and TRBJ2-3; 8 nucleotides match TRBD2. The germline V gene has CDR1 LNHDA and CDR2 SQIVND (reference sequence). The CDR3 sequence is 18 residues long. V trimming: 0 bases; J trimming: 1 base; junction bases outside the gene matches: 9. CDR3 nucleotides: TGTGCCAGTAGTATAGATCCTCGGGGTAGCGGGGGCACAGATACGCAGTATTTT. This encodes CASSIDPRGSGGTDTQYF.

This sequence joins TRBV10-2 and TRBJ2-7; the match to TRBD1 covers 9 bases. The V gene's germline CDR1 is WSHSY and CDR2 SAAADI. J gave up 5 bases and V 6 bases, and 11 bases lay outside the gene matches. CDR3 length: 15 residues. CDR3 loop: CASSDPGTGYHEQYF. The CDR3 DNA reads as TGCGCCAGCAGCGACCCCGGGACAGGGTACCACGAGCAGTACTTC.

The V gene is TRBV27, the J gene TRBJ2-5, with 8 nucleotides matching TRBD2. V gave up 4 bases and J gave up 0 bases; unmatched junction bases: 4. The CDR3 contains 15 residues. CDR1 and CDR2 from the germline V gene are MNHEY and SMNVEV (reference sequence). The CDR3 DNA follows: TGTGCCAGCAGTTCTCGAGCGGGGGACCAAGAGACCCAGTACTTC. It specifies CASSSRAGDQETQYF.

The V and J genes are TRBV10-3 and TRBJ2-1; 7 bases match TRBD2. Trimming took 8 bases from V and 9 from J; bases not matched to a gene: 10. There are 13 residues in the CDR3. Germline CDR1 reads ENHRY; CDR2 reads SYGVKD. The CDR3 is CAISGLRGSEQFF. The CDR3 DNA follows: TGTGCCATCTCGGGACTAAGGGGCAGTGAGCAGTTCTTC.

The gene calls are TRBV4-2 and TRBJ2-3; tentatively, D is TRBD2 (5 bases). V was clipped by 0 bases and J by 1 base, with 8 bases between them. Germline lookup yields CDR1 LGHNA and CDR2 YNFKEQ. This CDR3 has 15 amino acids. The CDR3 loop reads CASSQETKRTDTQYF. CDR3 in DNA: TGTGCCAGCAGCCAAGAGACTAAACGCACAGATACGCAGTATTTT.

This chain connects TRBV7-9 to TRBJ1-1; D unclear. Trimming shortened V by 5 bases and J by 7 bases, and 20 bases separated the two germline ends. Germline V gives CDR1 SEHNR, CDR2 FQNEAQ (reference sequence). CDR3 length: 15 amino acids. Here the CDR3 reads CASSIPTVPKGEAFF. CDR3 DNA sequence: TGTGCCAGCAGCATACCCACAGTGCCAAAAGGTGAAGCTTTCTTT.

The chain is built from TRBV7-3 and TRBJ2-7; maybe TRBD2 (5 bases). This CDR3 spans 13 amino acids. Germline CDR1 and CDR2: SGHTA and FQGTGA. Trimming took off 5 bases at V and 3 bases at J, with 11 bases between the two ends. The CDR3 DNA follows: TGTGCCAGCAGCCGGGGTGAGTTCTACGAGCAGTACTTC. Protein product: CASSRGEFYEQYF.

The chain recombines TRBV19 with TRBJ1-5; D unclear. Trimming took 8 bases from V and 3 from J, leaving 14 bases between them. Per germline, CDR1 LNHDA and CDR2 SQIVND (reference sequence). The CDR3 runs 14 residues. CDR3 amino acids: CASRWSGNNQPQHF. The CDR3 DNA is TGTGCCAGTCGATGGTCCGGGAACAATCAGCCCCAGCATTTT.

The chain combines TRBV7-2 with TRBJ2-7, with 8 bases aligning to TRBD2. Per germline, CDR1 SGHTA and CDR2 FQGNSA. This CDR3 is built from 14 residues. Unmatched junction bases numbered 6, after V lost 2 bases and J lost 6 bases. CDR3 amino acids: CASSLTGTRGEQYF. The DNA for the CDR3 is TGTGCCAGCAGCTTAACCGGGACTAGAGGCGAGCAGTACTTC.

This clone was observed once. The V and J genes are TRBV6-1 and TRBJ2-1; D uncertain. V lost 7 bases, J lost 7 bases, and 14 bases lay in between. CDR3 length equals 13 residues. Germline CDR1 and CDR2: MNHNS and SASEGT. As DNA, the CDR3 is TGTGCCAGCACCCCGAGGCCGGAGAATGAGCAGTTCTTC. This gives the protein CASTPRPENEQFF.

This clone showed up just once. CDR3 sequence reads: CASSEMTSGGDTQYF. In DNA, the CDR3 is TGCGCCAGCAGTGAAATGACTAGCGGGGGGGATACGCAGTATTTT. The V and J genes are TRBV10-1 and TRBJ2-3; 13 positions match TRBD2. This CDR3 spans 15 amino acids. V lost 3 bases and J lost 6; bases outside the gene matches: 3. Germline-derived CDR1 and CDR2 are WNHNN and SYGVQD (reference sequence).

The chain combines TRBV30 with TRBJ2-7, with D perhaps matching TRBD1 (5 bases). CDR3 length: 15 residues. V lost 0 bases, J lost 5 bases, and 17 bases lay in between. Germline CDR1 reads GTSNPN; CDR2 reads SVGIG (reference sequence). The CDR3 nucleotides read TGTGCCTGGAGTGTTGATTCAGGGCCCTACCACGAGCAGTACTTC. Protein product: CAWSVDSGPYHEQYF.